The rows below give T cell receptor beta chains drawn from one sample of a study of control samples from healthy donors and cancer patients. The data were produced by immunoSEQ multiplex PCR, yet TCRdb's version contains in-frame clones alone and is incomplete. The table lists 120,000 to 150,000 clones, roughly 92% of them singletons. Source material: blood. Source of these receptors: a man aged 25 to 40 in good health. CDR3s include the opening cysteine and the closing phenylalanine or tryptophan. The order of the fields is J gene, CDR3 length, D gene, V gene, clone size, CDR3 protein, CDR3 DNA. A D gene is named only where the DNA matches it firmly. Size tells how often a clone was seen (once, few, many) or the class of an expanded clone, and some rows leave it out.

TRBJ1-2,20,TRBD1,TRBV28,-,CASSLSLFVNTGQGNYGYTF,TGTGCCAGCAGTTTAAGTTTGTTCGTAAACACGGGACAGGGTAACTATGGCTACACCTTC
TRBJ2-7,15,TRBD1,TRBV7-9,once,CASSQRGQENYEQYF,TGTGCCAGCAGCCAAAGGGGACAGGAGAACTACGAGCAGTACTTC
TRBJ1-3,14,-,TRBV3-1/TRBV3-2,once,CASSPGFFGNTIYF,TGTGCCAGCAGCCCCGGGTTCTTTGGAAACACCATATATTTT
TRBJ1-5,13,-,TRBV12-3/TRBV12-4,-,CASRILGHQPQHF,TGTGCCAGTCGTATTCTCGGACATCAGCCCCAGCATTTT
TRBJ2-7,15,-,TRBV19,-,CASSYPTADSYEQYF,TGTGCCAGTAGTTACCCGACAGCGGACTCCTACGAGCAGTACTTC
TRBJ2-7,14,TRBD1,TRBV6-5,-,CASRGPGGGYEQYF,TGTGCCAGCAGGGGCCCAGGGGGCGGATACGAGCAGTACTTC
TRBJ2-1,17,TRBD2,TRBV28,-,CAISGTIPHLRGNEQFF,TGTGCCATCTCCGGGACTATTCCCCACCTGAGAGGCAATGAGCAGTTCTTC
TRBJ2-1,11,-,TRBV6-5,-,CASSNLLTQFF,TGTGCCAGCAGTAACCTTCTGACGCAGTTCTTC
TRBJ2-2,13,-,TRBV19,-,CASSIMGSGELFF,TGTGCCAGTAGTATAATGGGTTCGGGGGAGCTGTTTTTT
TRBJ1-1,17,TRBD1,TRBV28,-,CASSLLGAGGNGGEAFF,TGTGCCAGCAGTTTATTAGGGGCAGGGGGCAATGGTGGTGAAGCTTTCTTT
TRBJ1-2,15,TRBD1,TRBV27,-,CASSITGGPGYGYTF,TGTGCCAGCAGTATCACAGGGGGTCCTGGCTATGGCTACACCTTC
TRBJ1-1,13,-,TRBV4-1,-,CASSQVVTGEAFF,TGCGCCAGCAGCCAAGTGGTAACAGGGGAAGCTTTCTTT
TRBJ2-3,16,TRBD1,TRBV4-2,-,CASSQDTGTGVDTQYF,TGTGCCAGCAGCCAAGACACCGGGACAGGGGTGGATACGCAGTATTTT
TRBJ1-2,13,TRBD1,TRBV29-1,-,CSAIRGRFDGYTF,TGCAGCGCCATCAGGGGGCGCTTTGATGGCTACACCTTC
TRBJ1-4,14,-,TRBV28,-,CASSPKGFGEKLFF,TGTGCCAGCAGCCCTAAGGGCTTTGGTGAAAAACTGTTTTTT
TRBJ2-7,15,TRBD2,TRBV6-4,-,CASSIGTSGIYEQYF,TGTGCCAGCAGTATCGGGACTAGCGGGATTTACGAGCAGTACTTC
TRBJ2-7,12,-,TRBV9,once,CASSGVTYEQYF,TGTGCCAGCAGCGGGGTCACCTACGAGCAGTACTTC
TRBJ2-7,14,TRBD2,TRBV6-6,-,CASSYSGNSYEQYF,TGTGCCAGCAGTTATAGCGGGAATTCCTACGAGCAGTACTTC
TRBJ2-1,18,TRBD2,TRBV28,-,CASSSFGRVGTRNNEQFF,TGTGCCAGCAGTTCTTTTGGGAGGGTGGGGACGAGAAACAATGAGCAGTTCTTC
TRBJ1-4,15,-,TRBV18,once,CASSPVRSENEKLFF,TGTGCCAGCTCACCAGTTCGGTCGGAGAATGAAAAACTGTTTTTT
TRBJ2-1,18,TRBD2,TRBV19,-,CASSQPGTSGSWFNEQFF,TGTGCCAGTAGTCAGCCGGGGACTAGCGGGAGTTGGTTCAATGAGCAGTTCTTC
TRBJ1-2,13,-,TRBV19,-,CASSPSSSGGYTF,TGTGCCAGTAGTCCCAGCTCGTCAGGCGGCTACACCTTC
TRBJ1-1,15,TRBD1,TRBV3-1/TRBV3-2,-,CASSQTGGLNTEAFF,TGTGCCAGCAGCCAGACAGGGGGGTTGAACACTGAAGCTTTCTTT
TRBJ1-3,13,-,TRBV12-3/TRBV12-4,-,CASSWTAGNTIYF,TGTGCCAGCAGCTGGACAGCTGGAAACACCATATATTTT
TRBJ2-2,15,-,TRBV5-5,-,CASSLVWGNTGELFF,TGTGCCAGCAGCTTGGTATGGGGTAACACCGGGGAGCTGTTTTTT
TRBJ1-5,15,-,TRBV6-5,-,CASSYATGVGQPQHF,TGTGCCAGCAGTTACGCTACGGGGGTTGGTCAGCCCCAGCATTTT